This TCR beta chain was captured by sequencing in a study (dated by TCRdb to the mid-2010s). Sequences MNHEY (CDR1) and SMNVEV (CDR2) are obtained from the germline V gene (reference sequence). Reading from cysteine to phenylalanine, the CDR3 counts 15 amino acids. The entry retains the CDR3 DNA only, 45 bases that are in frame from base 1. Trimmed from V: 4 bases; trimmed from J: 5 bases; junction bases lacking a gene match: 5. Library prep was done by RT-PCR. This sample was sequenced with an Illumina MiSeq. Through fastp at Q25 and MiXCR, TCRdb rebuilt clones from the public reads, retaining in-frame beta chains. Rows are combined by CDR3 protein, so each entry shows the most common genes and DNA. A total of almost 700,000 distinct CDR3 sequences appear in this sample, 14% of them only once. 3% to 4.5% of the sample goes to the ten largest clones. This clonotype was counted a few times. Its antigen is still unknown. Base qualities are missing; no much larger clone stands one base away.

This clonotype was obtained from a female donor in good health, serving as a healthy control. The sequenced material came from memory CD4+ T cells from blood. In this chain, TRBV27 is recombined with TRBJ1-5; 10 central nucleotides agree with TRBD1. The sequenced DNA: TGTGCCAGCAGTTGGGGACAGGGGATGGATCAGCCCCAGCATTTT. Its protein product is CASSWGQGMDQPQHF.